The subject of this entry is one TCR beta chain. What it binds is not known. The data originate from a study of T-cell reconstitution after alpha-beta-depleted transplantation in children. Study-level results: Newly produced T cells mostly accounted for T-cell counts and diversity one year post-transplant. At around two months after transplant, the alpha-beta T cells were reportedly derived from several hundred expanded clones that came from non-depleted graft cells. TCRbeta diversity was high at day 60 in some patients (a result of surviving recipient T cells and thymic progenitors).

This sample's TCRbeta library carried unique molecular identifier barcodes. TCRdb reprocessed the PCR reads with MiXCR, giving one entry per CDR3 protein. The repertoire holds about 980,000 distinct CDR3 sequences, with roughly 29% as singletons. This material consisted of PBMCs, mostly from graft donor cells, taken 360 days after TCRalphabeta/CD19-depleted stem cell transplant. This TCR was sampled from a boy less than two years old who had a stem cell transplant for SCID, so the T cells may come from the graft donor.

CDR3 protein: CASSLERRTERLFF. In nucleotides, the CDR3 is TGTGCCAGCAGCTTAGAAAGGAGGACGGAGAGACTGTTTTTT. V is TRBV7-2 and J is TRBJ1-4; D is uncertain. The ends were cut back, 1 base at V and 13 bases at J, with 16 bases in the middle. The CDR3 extends over 14 amino acids. Germline V gene data show CDR1 as SGHTA and CDR2 as FQGNSA. Complete variable domain (other parts from reference TRBV7-2 and TRBJ1-4): GAGVSQSPSNKVTEKGKDVELRCDPISGHTALYWYRQSLGQGLEFLIYFQGNSAPDKSGLPSDRFSAERTGGSVSTLTIQRTQQEDSAVYLCASSLERRTERLFFGSGTQLSVL.